This TCR beta chain was sequenced for a study of cytomegalovirus exposure and HLA in healthy donors. Study results and caveats: A reported reduction in N-insertions relative to the approximately 640-donor mean was seen in an Asian-associated ancestry cluster in a later analysis. As was reported, the classifier diagnosed cytomegalovirus status with high specificity and sensitivity.

The PCR employed 60 Vbeta primers together with 13 Jbeta primers. In the original workflow: Some 11 million of the 80 million or so unique TCR beta chains counted in a later analysis were shared. Some clones are missing from TCRdb's copy, which holds only in-frame ones; the method was immunoSEQ multiplex PCR. V, J and clone size derive from that table, while D and trimming were established from the DNA sequence. This sample carries 150,000 to 200,000 clones, around 80% of them seen once, and the ten largest clones take 1.9%. Note on this clone: The antigen is unknown.

Germline CDR1 is MNHNY and CDR2 is SVGAGI (reference sequence). The CDR3 is 15 residues long. The J segment lost 4 bases and the V segment lost 0 bases, leaving 2 bases of the junction unmatched. Sequenced sample: PBMCs. The chain is built from TRBV6-6 and TRBJ2-7; 11 nucleotides agree with TRBD2. This TCR was recovered from a man under 40 in good health and CMV-seronegative. CDR3 sequence reads: CASSYSGTSGYEQYF. The CDR3 nucleotides read TGTGCCAGCAGTTACTCAGGGACTAGCGGATACGAGCAGTACTTC.